One sample yielded the 18 T cell receptor beta chains listed below, sequenced in a study of blood T cell repertoires in COVID-19. Here immunoSEQ multiplex PCR was the method, and the copy in TCRdb shows in-frame clones only, minus some. The repertoire holds around 120,000 clones, with more than 60% as singletons. Sequences were obtained from peripheral blood. Source of these receptors: a man aged 65 to 85 with acute or convalescent COVID-19.

This chain uses TRBV3-1 (or the pseudogene TRBV3-2) with TRBJ2-7; 7 bases map to TRBD1. Germline trimming cut 3 bases from V and 3 bases from J; bases unmatched to any gene: 8. The length of the CDR3 is 15 residues. CDR1 and CDR2 from the germline V gene are LGHDT and YNNKEL (reference sequence). Written as DNA, the CDR3 is TGTGCCAGCAGCCAGCTCCCCTGGGACAGCTACGAGCAGTACTTC. Translating gives CASSQLPWDSYEQYF.

The genes are TRBV5-6 and TRBJ2-3; 16 bases match TRBD2. Losses at the gene ends were 3 bases for V and 6 bases for J; bases not matched to a gene: 7. Germline V gene data show CDR1 as SGHDT and CDR2 as YYEEEE. The CDR3 consists of 17 residues. CDR3 DNA: TGTGCCAGCAGCTACCCGGGACTAGCGGGGGGGGGCGATACGCAGTATTTT. It codes for CASSYPGLAGGGDTQYF. The full variable domain, its missing parts supplied by reference TRBV5-6 and TRBJ2-3, is DAGVTQSPTHLIKTRGQQVTLRCSPKSGHDTVSWYQQALGQGPQFIFQYYEEEERQRGNFPDRFSGHQFPNYSSELNVNALLLGDSALYLCASSYPGLAGGGDTQYFGPGTRLTVL.

The rearrangement joins TRBV7-9 to TRBJ2-5, with TRBD2 identical over 8 bases. J lost 5 bases, V lost 6 bases, and 8 bases had no gene match. CDR3 length: 14 amino acids. Germline CDR1 reads SEHNR; CDR2 reads FQNEAQ (reference sequence). The chain's CDR3 is CASSSHGGAETQYF. The DNA for the CDR3 is TGTGCCAGCAGTTCGCACGGGGGGGCGGAGACCCAGTACTTC. Based on the CDR3 plus reference TRBV7-9 and TRBJ2-5, the full variable domain is DTGVSQNPRHKITKRGQNVTFRCDPISEHNRLYWYRQTLGQGPEFLTYFQNEAQLEKSRLLSDRFSAERPKGSFSTLEIQRTEQGDSAMYLCASSSHGGAETQYFGPGTRLLVL.

The chain recombines TRBV7-2 with TRBJ2-5; tentative D call: TRBD1 (6 bases). The CDR3 has 15 residues. V was clipped by 5 bases and J by 1 base, with 14 bases between them. CDR1 and CDR2 (germline): SGHTA, FQGNSA. CDR3 nucleotide sequence: TGTGCCAGCAGCAGAGGGAAAGGGGGCCAAGAGACCCAGTACTTC. Translation gives CASSRGKGGQETQYF.

The chain employs TRBV9 and TRBJ2-7, with TRBD1 matching over 9 bases. This CDR3 spans 14 amino acids. The germline V gene encodes CDR1 SGDLS and CDR2 YYNGEE. Germline trimming cut 0 bases from V and 5 bases from J; bases unmatched to any gene: 3. The CDR3 sequence is CASSVGDRDHEQYF. CDR3 nucleotides: TGTGCCAGCAGCGTAGGGGACAGGGATCACGAGCAGTACTTC.

The chain recombines TRBV2 with TRBJ2-3; TRBD2 might be the D (6 bases). Per the germline V gene, CDR1 is SNHLY and CDR2 is FYNNEI. The V and J ends lost 3 bases and 4 bases respectively, with 14 bases between them. The CDR3 is 15 amino acids. CDR3 in amino acids: CASSESSAGPDTQYF. The CDR3 DNA follows: TGTGCCAGCAGTGAGAGCAGCGCGGGGCCAGATACGCAGTATTTT. Combining the CDR3 with reference TRBV2 and TRBJ2-3 gives the whole variable domain EPEVTQTPSHQVTQMGQEVILRCVPISNHLYFYWYRQILGQKVEFLVSFYNNEISEKSEIFDDQFSVERPDGSNFTLKIRSTKLEDSAMYFCASSESSAGPDTQYFGPGTRLTVL.

The chain joins TRBV6-5 to TRBJ1-1; TRBD1 matches 8 bases. This CDR3 spans 14 amino acids. In germline, CDR1 is MNHEY, CDR2 SVGAGI. The junction had 3 bases not matched to a gene; V was cut back by 2 bases and J by 4 bases. The CDR3 spells CASSYLQGGTEAFF. The CDR3 DNA is TGTGCCAGCAGTTACCTACAGGGGGGCACTGAAGCTTTCTTT.

This clone was recorded once. This chain connects TRBV7-2 to TRBJ1-2, with 7 bases fitting TRBD1. V shed 5 bases, J shed 0 bases, and the junction held 6 bases outside the gene matches. Germline values: CDR1 SGHTA, CDR2 FQGNSA. There are 15 residues in the CDR3. The CDR3 DNA follows: TGTGCCAGCAGCATTGGGACAGAAGCTAACTATGGCTACACCTTC. It yields the protein CASSIGTEANYGYTF.

The count of this clone is one. The chain has TRBV30 and TRBJ1-1; no firm D call. The ends were cut back, 4 bases at V and 0 bases at J, with 6 bases in the middle. Per the germline V gene, CDR1 is GTSNPN and CDR2 is SVGIG (reference sequence). CDR3 length equals 12 residues. The CDR3 loop is CAWNNLNTEAFF. The CDR3 DNA sequence: TGTGCCTGGAATAATCTGAACACTGAAGCTTTCTTT.

V and J are TRBV29-1 and TRBJ1-3; 9 bases are shared with TRBD1. The length of the CDR3 is 19 residues. Per germline, CDR1 SQVTM and CDR2 ANQGSEA. V trimming: 4 bases; J trimming: 3 bases; junction bases outside the gene matches: 19. CDR3 sequence reads: CSVGGVRTGDPLNGNTIYF. CDR3 in DNA: TGCAGCGTTGGGGGTGTCCGGACAGGGGACCCGCTCAATGGAAACACCATATATTTT.

This chain connects TRBV2 to TRBJ2-5, with a weak D call TRBD2 (6 bases). Germline V gene data show CDR1 as SNHLY and CDR2 as FYNNEI. V lost 6 bases to trimming and J lost 3 bases, with 11 bases between them. The CDR3 sequence is 13 residues long. The CDR3 reads CASRYTGEETQYF. CDR3 nucleotides: TGTGCCAGCAGGTATACGGGGGAAGAGACCCAGTACTTC.

This rearrangement joins TRBV19 to TRBJ1-4; maybe TRBD1 (5 bases). The CDR3 totals 15 residues. Germline CDR1 reads LNHDA; CDR2 reads SQIVND (reference sequence). Trimming left V 4 bases short and J 1 base short, with 10 bases between. CDR3 sequence (DNA): TGTGCCAGTAGTACTCATAGGGGAACTAATGAAAAACTGTTTTTT. Protein product: CASSTHRGTNEKLFF.

This chain connects TRBV6-6 to TRBJ2-7; 9 nucleotides align to TRBD1. The germline gives CDR1 MNHNY, CDR2 SVGAGI (reference sequence). V lost 2 bases to trimming and J lost 5 bases; unmatched junction nucleotides: 4. This CDR3 comprises 14 residues. Here the CDR3 DNA reads TGTGCCAGCAGTTACCCGGGACAGGGTAACGAGCAGTACTTC. This encodes CASSYPGQGNEQYF.

This chain joins TRBV7-8 and TRBJ1-4; possibly TRBD1 for D (6 bases). There are 13 residues in the CDR3. Trimming took 7 bases from V and 8 from J, leaving 14 bases between them. From germline, CDR1 is SGHVS and CDR2 FQNEAQ. As DNA, the CDR3 is TGTGCCAGCAAACACGGGGGGCGGGAAAAACTGTTTTTT. Protein product: CASKHGGREKLFF.

The chain recombines TRBV7-3 with TRBJ2-2, with D perhaps TRBD1 (6 bases). The germline CDR1 and CDR2 sequences are SGHTA and FQGTGA. V was trimmed by 5 bases and J by 4 bases, leaving 17 bases between them. This CDR3 has 16 residues. CDR3 sequence (DNA): TGTGCCAGCAGCCCCGTGGCAGGGGTCGGCACCGGGGAGCTGTTTTTT. This encodes CASSPVAGVGTGELFF.

There are a few counts of this clone. The CDR3 region has the DNA TGTGCCAGCAGCCAAGAAAGACAGGGAAGGGTTGGAAACACCATATATTTT. It specifies CASSQERQGRVGNTIYF. The chain has TRBV3-1 (or the pseudogene TRBV3-2) and TRBJ1-3; TRBD1 agrees at 7 bases. This CDR3 is built from 17 residues. V lost 0 bases and J lost 3; bases outside the gene matches: 8. Germline CDR1 LGHDT, CDR2 YNNKEL (reference sequence).

V is TRBV6-2 or TRBV6-3 and J is TRBJ2-1; 7 bases fit TRBD1. This CDR3 comprises 12 residues. V lost 6 bases, J lost 15 bases, and 11 bases stayed unmatched. Germline V gene data show CDR1 as MNHEY and CDR2 as SVGEGT. The CDR3: CASSRQGEGRFF. CDR3 in DNA: TGTGCCAGCAGCAGACAGGGAGAAGGGCGGTTCTTC.

The gene calls are TRBV18 and TRBJ1-3; D call uncertain. Germline values: CDR1 KGHSH, CDR2 LQKENI. V lost 4 bases, J lost 7 bases, and 11 bases lay in between. The CDR3 is made up of 13 amino acids. CDR3 amino acids: CASSLTEVNTIYF. Written as DNA, the CDR3 is TGTGCCAGCTCACTTACCGAGGTTAACACCATATATTTT. The whole variable domain, remainder taken from reference TRBV18 and TRBJ1-3, is NAGVMQNPRHLVRRRGQEARLRCSPMKGHSHVYWYRQLPEEGLKFMVYLQKENIIDESGMPKERFSAEFPKEGPSILRIQQVVRGDSAAYFCASSLTEVNTIYFGEGSWLTVV.